The next 3 T cell receptor beta chains were all read from a single sample in a study of cytomegalovirus exposure and HLA in healthy donors. PCR employed 60 Vbeta and 13 Jbeta primers. Produced via immunoSEQ multiplex PCR; TCRdb's table is partial and in-frame only. The profile shows over 150,000 clones, 60% to 85% of them singletons. Sequenced input: PBMCs. These receptors originate from a woman aged 40 to 50 in good health and CMV-seronegative.

This clone was observed a single time. The chain links TRBV7-6 to TRBJ2-3; a possible D gene is TRBD2 (6 bases). Germline values: CDR1 SGHVS, CDR2 FNYEAQ. With 6 bases removed from V and 9 bases from J, the gap between germline ends came to 19 bases. The CDR3 runs 14 residues. CDR3 sequence reads: CASSRQLTGDTQYF. The CDR3 DNA is TGTGCCAGCAGTCGCCAGTTGACGGGAGACACGCAGTATTTT.

This clone was seen only a few times. This chain uses TRBV7-9 with TRBJ2-1; 11 bases map to TRBD2. V trimming: 1 base; J trimming: 7 bases; junction bases outside the gene matches: 3. Looked up from germline, CDR1 is SEHNR and CDR2 is FQNEAQ (reference sequence). The CDR3 consists of 15 residues. This CDR3 reads CASSLGTSGSNEQFF. CDR3 in DNA: TGTGCCAGCAGCTTAGGAACTAGCGGGAGTAATGAGCAGTTCTTC.

Only one count was recorded for this clone. V is TRBV4-2 and J is TRBJ1-3, with TRBD1 as a possible D gene (6 bases). The germline V and J ends were trimmed by 1 base and 0 bases, with 13 bases remaining between them. The germline CDR1 and CDR2 sequences are LGHNA and YNFKEQ. CDR3 length: 17 amino acids. CDR3 DNA sequence: TGTGCCAGCAGCCAAGTATCACAGGGAAACTCTGGAAACACCATATATTTT. This encodes CASSQVSQGNSGNTIYF.